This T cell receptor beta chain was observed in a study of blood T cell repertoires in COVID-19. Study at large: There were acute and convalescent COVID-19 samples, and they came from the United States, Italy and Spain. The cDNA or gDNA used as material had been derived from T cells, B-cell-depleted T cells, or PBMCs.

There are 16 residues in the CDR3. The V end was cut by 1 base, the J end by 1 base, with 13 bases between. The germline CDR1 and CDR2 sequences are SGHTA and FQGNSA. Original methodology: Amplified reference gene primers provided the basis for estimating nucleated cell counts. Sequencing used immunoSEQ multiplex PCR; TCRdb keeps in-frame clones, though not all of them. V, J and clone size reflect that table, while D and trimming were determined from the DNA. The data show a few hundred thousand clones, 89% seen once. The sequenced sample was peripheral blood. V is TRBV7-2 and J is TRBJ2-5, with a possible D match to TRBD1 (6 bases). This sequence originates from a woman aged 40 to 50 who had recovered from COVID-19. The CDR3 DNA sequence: TGTGCCAGCAGCTTAGTACCAGGGGTCACCCAAGAGACCCAGTACTTC. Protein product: CASSLVPGVTQETQYF.